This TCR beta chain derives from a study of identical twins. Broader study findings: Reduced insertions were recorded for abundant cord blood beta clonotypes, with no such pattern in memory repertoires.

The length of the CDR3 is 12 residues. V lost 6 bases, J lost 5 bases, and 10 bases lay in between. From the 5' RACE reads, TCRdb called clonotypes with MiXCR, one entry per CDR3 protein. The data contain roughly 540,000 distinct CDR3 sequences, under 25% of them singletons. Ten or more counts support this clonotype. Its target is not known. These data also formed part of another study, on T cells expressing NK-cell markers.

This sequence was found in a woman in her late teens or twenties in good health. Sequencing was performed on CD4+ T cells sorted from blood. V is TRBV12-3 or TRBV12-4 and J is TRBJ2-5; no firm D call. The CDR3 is CASRVGSETQYF. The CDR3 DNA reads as TGTGCCAGCAGGGTCGGAAGCGAGACCCAGTACTTC.